Sequencing of this TCR beta chain was carried out in a study of response to subunit inactivated influenza vaccine. Regarding the study as a whole: Authors suggested that a seasonal influenza vaccination recruits few new T cells each time.

This clonotype appeared many times. The target antigen is unknown. The ends were cut back, 2 bases at V and 1 base at J, with 15 bases in the middle. This CDR3 spans 16 amino acids. CDR1 and CDR2 (germline): ENHRY, SYGVKD. MiXCR, applied by TCRdb to the RT-PCR reads, yields one record per CDR3 protein. The sample lists over 450,000 distinct CDR3 sequences, over 10% occurring once. The starting material was PBMCs from blood, obtained 45 days after vaccination. The rearrangement uses TRBV10-3 and TRBJ2-7, with D possibly being TRBD1 (6 bases). The TCR was taken from a man in his forties or fifties who received an inactivated influenza vaccine. CDR3 DNA: TGTGCCATCAGTGAGCCACCCCGACAGGTTTCCTACGAGCAGTACTTC. Its protein product is CAISEPPRQVSYEQYF.